This T cell receptor beta chain was observed in a study of CD8 T cells in Susac syndrome. The overall study: The Susac syndrome patients that were sequenced included six with active disease and roughly 8 in remission. Intravenous immunoglobulin alone or corticosteroids were being given to patients with Susac syndrome at blood draw, unless they were therapy-naive.

Germline CDR1 is SGHNT and CDR2 is YYREEE (reference sequence). This CDR3 contains 13 residues. Trimming stripped 1 base from V and 5 bases from J, with 10 bases between. While CD8+ and CD4+ T cells were isolated negatively, TEMRA cells were enriched by FACS. It was with random hexamers that about 0.45 to 1 ug RNA was reverse transcribed. TCRdb reanalysed the immunoSEQ multiplex PCR reads using MiXCR and keeps one entry per CDR3 protein. This table holds 140,000 or so distinct CDR3 sequences, approximately 95% found once. This clonotype was obtained from a human donor with Susac syndrome. The rearrangement uses TRBV5-4 and TRBJ2-7, with D hard to call. The sequenced sample was CD4+ T cells from PBMCs. CDR3 sequence: CASSLWGTHEQYF. The DNA for the CDR3 is TGTGCCAGCAGCTTGTGGGGTACCCACGAGCAGTACTTC.